These 29 T cell receptor beta chains share one sample of origin, sequenced in a study of CDR3 diversity in severe acne. MiXCR, run by TCRdb on the PCR reads, gives a single entry per CDR3 protein. The sample includes more than 80,000 distinct CDR3 sequences, approximately 54% seen only once; the top ten take roughly 12%. The sample taken for sequencing was blood. The receptors derive from a male donor with severe acne vulgaris.

This clonotype has more than one count but fewer than ten. Relative to the germline gene, one junction end is altered; a read error may explain this. CDR3 residues: CASSGKAGTQYF. CDR3 DNA: TGTGCTAGCAGCGGGAAGGCGGGGACCCAGTACTTC. J is TRBJ2-5 and V is TRBV7-9; TRBD2 aligns across 7 bases. The CDR3 spans 12 residues. Germline CDR1 reads SEHNR; CDR2 reads FQNEAQ (reference sequence).

The chain employs TRBV29-1 and TRBJ2-5; a weak D match, TRBD1 (5 bases). CDR3 length equals 12 residues. Germline V gene sequence: CDR1 SQVTM, CDR2 ANQGSEA. Trimming stripped 3 bases from V and 7 bases from J, with 12 bases between. The CDR3 is CSVERQPGTQYF. The CDR3 nucleotides are TGCAGCGTTGAGAGACAGCCAGGGACCCAGTACTTC.

Within the sample, this clonotype is medium-sized. This chain connects TRBV20-1 to TRBJ1-1; no reliable D call. This CDR3 contains 13 residues. CDR1 and CDR2 (germline): DFQATT, SNEGSKA (reference sequence). V was pared by 1 base and J by 5 bases, with 11 bases between. The CDR3 DNA reads TGCAGTGCTAGAGGTCTAGAAGGGACTGAAGCTTTCTTT. Translation gives CSARGLEGTEAFF.

This clonotype was seen at least ten times. CDR3 loop: CSVGDPEAFF. In DNA form, the CDR3 reads TGCAGCGTTGGGGATCCTGAAGCTTTCTTT. This sequence joins TRBV29-1 and TRBJ1-1, with D unclear. The ends were cut back, 4 bases at V and 6 bases at J, with 6 bases in the middle. This CDR3 region has 10 residues. Germline CDR1 SQVTM, CDR2 ANQGSEA.

This clonotype was found many times. V usage is TRBV7-6 and J usage is TRBJ2-5; maybe TRBD2 (6 bases). Germline V gives CDR1 SGHVS, CDR2 FNYEAQ. The CDR3 extends over 14 amino acids. Trimming stripped 3 bases from V and 4 bases from J, with 12 bases between. The CDR3 sequence: CASSFSGGRETQYF. As DNA, the CDR3 is TGTGCCAGCAGCTTTTCCGGGGGTAGAGAGACCCAGTACTTC. Filled out from reference TRBV7-6 and TRBJ2-5, the complete variable domain reads GAGVSQSPRYKVTKRGQDVALRCDPISGHVSLYWYRQALGQGPEFLTYFNYEAQQDKSGLPNDRFSAERPEGSISTLTIQRTEQRDSAMYRCASSFSGGRETQYFGPGTRLLVL.

The chain employs TRBV27 and TRBJ2-5, with D unresolved. Germline V gives CDR1 MNHEY, CDR2 SMNVEV (reference sequence). The CDR3 is 12 amino acids. Trimming removed 0 bases from V and 4 bases from J, with 3 bases in between. Here the CDR3 DNA reads TGTGCCAGCAGTTTATCGGGAGAGACCCAGTACTTC. This translates into CASSLSGETQYF.

This rearrangement joins TRBV10-3 to TRBJ1-5; TRBD1 agrees at 7 bases. The ends lost 8 bases at V and 5 bases at J; junction bases unmatched: 6. This CDR3 has 13 amino acids. Germline assignment: CDR1 ENHRY and CDR2 SYGVKD. Written as DNA, the CDR3 is TGTGCCATCTGCGACAGGGTCGATCAGCCCCAGCATTTT. Residues: CAICDRVDQPQHF.

This clonotype was recorded a few times. This chain links TRBV6-6 with TRBJ2-1; D is possibly TRBD1 or TRBD2 (7 bases each). Germline V gene lookup returns CDR1 MNHNY and CDR2 SVGAGI (reference sequence). Trimming stripped 5 bases from V and 0 bases from J, with 23 bases between. The CDR3 consists of 19 residues. The CDR3 nucleotides read TGTGCCAGCAGTCGAAGCGGGACAGTGACCCGCAGCTCCTACAATGAGCAGTTCTTC. It is translated as CASSRSGTVTRSSYNEQFF.

As for this clonotype: One junction end disagrees with the germline gene, perhaps due to a read error. V and J are TRBV20-1 and TRBJ1-4; a possible D gene is TRBD1 (5 bases). In germline, CDR1 is DFQATT, CDR2 SNEGSKA (reference sequence). The CDR3 spans 14 residues. The CDR3 DNA sequence: TGCAGTGCTCGAGACAGTGCAACTAATGAAAAACTGTTTTTT. Protein: CSARDSATNEKLFF.

This clonotype has at least ten counts. The chain links TRBV19 to TRBJ1-2, with D unresolved. The germline V gene encodes CDR1 LNHDA and CDR2 SQIVND (reference sequence). The CDR3 loop spans 13 amino acids. Trimming pared 1 base from V and 6 bases from J, leaving 9 bases between. The CDR3 sequence is CASSIALSDGYTF. The CDR3 DNA sequence: TGTGCCAGTAGTATAGCCCTGAGTGATGGCTACACCTTC.

V is TRBV19 and J is TRBJ2-7; D uncertain. This CDR3 has 13 amino acids. V lost 7 bases and J lost 7, with 17 bases in between. Germline-derived CDR1 and CDR2 are LNHDA and SQIVND (reference sequence). CDR3 sequence: CASTPSTWGEQYF. The CDR3 nucleotides are TGTGCCAGTACACCGTCCACATGGGGTGAGCAGTACTTC.

A note on this clonotype: A much larger clonotype is one base distant, so this may be a read error. The chain has TRBV20-1 and TRBJ2-1; no reliable D call. Germline V gene data show CDR1 as DFQATT and CDR2 as SNEGSKA (reference sequence). With 6 bases removed from V and 9 bases from J, the gap between germline ends came to 18 bases. This CDR3 region has 13 residues. In DNA form, the CDR3 reads TGCAGTGCCCAGGACCCCCTTTCGGCTGAGCAGTTCTTC. Its translation: CSAQDPLSAEQFF.

This clonotype was found a few times. CDR3 sequence reads: CASSWGQGLSGNTIYF. The CDR3 DNA follows: TGCGCCAGCAGCTGGGGACAGGGCCTCTCTGGAAACACCATATATTTT. The V and J genes are TRBV5-1 and TRBJ1-3; TRBD1 agrees at 9 bases. The CDR3 sequence is 16 residues long. The J segment lost 0 bases and the V segment lost 3 bases, leaving 4 bases of the junction unmatched. Germline CDR1 reads SGHRS; CDR2 reads YFSETQ.

This sequence joins TRBV20-1 and TRBJ1-4, with 8 bases matching TRBD1. The CDR3 consists of 14 residues. CDR1 DFQATT and CDR2 SNEGSKA come from the germline V gene (reference sequence). The chain's CDR3 is CSVQGATTNEKLFF. The CDR3 bases are TGCAGCGTTCAGGGGGCCACAACTAATGAAAAACTGTTTTTT.

In regard to this clonotype: One end of the junction is discordant with germline, which a read error may explain. J is TRBJ1-2 and V is TRBV6-2 or TRBV6-3; D ambiguous. Germline CDR1 MNHEY, CDR2 SVGEGT. This CDR3 contains 13 residues. The CDR3 region has the DNA TGTGCCAGCAGTCGATTAGGTGGATATGGCTGCACCTTC. Residues: CASSRLGGYGCTF.

This clonotype was observed at least ten times. J is TRBJ2-7 and V is TRBV14, with TRBD1 identical over 10 bases. Per the germline V gene, CDR1 is SGHDN and CDR2 is FVKESK. There are 15 residues in the CDR3. The junction had 6 bases not matched to a gene; V was cut back by 4 bases and J by 3 bases. As DNA, the CDR3 is TGTGCCAGCAGCCTCCCGGGACAGGGGATCTACGAGCAGTACTTC. Its protein is CASSLPGQGIYEQYF.

The V and J genes are TRBV15 and TRBJ1-4; D gene unclear. Germline CDR1 LNHNV, CDR2 YYDKDF (reference sequence). The CDR3 is 15 amino acids. The V end lost 0 bases, the J end lost 5 bases, and 10 bases lay between the germline ends. The CDR3 spells CATSRDAGGNEKLFF. The CDR3, as DNA: TGTGCCACCAGCAGAGATGCAGGCGGAAATGAAAAACTGTTTTTT.

This clonotype is termed medium-sized. The V gene is TRBV7-9, the J gene TRBJ2-1; 15 bases fit TRBD2. The CDR3 length is 18 residues. The germline CDR1 and CDR2 sequences are SEHNR and FQNEAQ (reference sequence). Unmatched junction bases numbered 12, after V lost 5 bases and J lost 7 bases. The CDR3 spells CASSPQLGLAGGTNEQFF. The CDR3 bases are TGTGCCAGCAGCCCGCAGCTCGGACTAGCGGGAGGGACGAATGAGCAGTTCTTC.

The table lists this clonotype with a count of one. The chain uses TRBV20-1 and TRBJ2-3; no reliable D call. Trimming cost V 6 bases and J 5 bases, with 15 bases left between them. This CDR3 is 13 amino acids long. Germline CDR1 is DFQATT and CDR2 is SNEGSKA (reference sequence). CDR3 protein: CSASGVGLDTQYF. The CDR3 nucleotides are TGCAGTGCCTCAGGAGTAGGGTTAGATACGCAGTATTTT.

A remark on this clonotype: The junction and the germline gene differ at one end; a read error may be behind it. V and J are TRBV7-7 and TRBJ2-7; no definite D call. Germline assignment: CDR1 SSHAT and CDR2 FNYEAQ (reference sequence). This CDR3 spans 19 amino acids. CDR3 sequence (DNA): TGTGCTAGCAGCCCCCTTGCCACCCCCGCCGGCCCCGGCGGCTCCGAGCAGTACTTC. Protein: CASSPLATPAGPGGSEQYF.

This clonotype was counted ten times or more. For the CDR3, the DNA is TGCGCCACCCAAAGCGCGAACACCGGGGAGCTGTTTTTT. Translating it yields CATQSANTGELFF. This chain joins TRBV10-2 and TRBJ2-2; D is unclear. The germline V gene encodes CDR1 WSHSY and CDR2 SAAADI. The CDR3 has 13 amino acids. Trimming shortened V by 10 bases and J by 0 bases, and 9 bases separated the two germline ends.

There are a few counts of this clonotype. V usage is TRBV10-3 and J usage is TRBJ1-2; TRBD1 is a possible D gene (5 bases). This CDR3 spans 16 amino acids. Germline CDR1 ENHRY, CDR2 SYGVKD. V was pared by 3 bases and J by 0 bases, with 14 bases between. This CDR3 reads CAISEGRAISNYGYTF. In DNA form, the CDR3 reads TGTGCCATCAGTGAAGGCAGGGCGATCTCTAACTATGGCTACACCTTC.

In regard to this clonotype: Sequence at one end of the junction differs from germline and may be a read error. The CDR3, as DNA: TGTGCCAGCAGCCTGCTGCCCAGGAGCTCCTATAATGAGCAGTTCTTC. Its protein is CASSLLPRSSYNEQFF. This chain uses TRBV5-6 with TRBJ2-1; D not resolved. From germline, CDR1 is SGHDT and CDR2 YYEEEE. This CDR3 has 16 residues.

The sample holds many counts of this clonotype. The CDR3: CASSQTGEQFF. CDR3 DNA sequence: TGTGCCAGCAGCCAAACGGGTGAGCAGTTCTTC. V and J are TRBV3-1 and TRBJ2-1; D ambiguous. V shed 2 bases and J shed 9 bases, with 5 bases lying between them. Germline assignment: CDR1 LGHDT and CDR2 YNNKEL (reference sequence). The CDR3 spans 11 residues.

The V gene is TRBV29-1, the J gene TRBJ2-2; 7 positions match TRBD1. V gave up 7 bases and J gave up 0 bases; unmatched junction bases: 2. Germline CDR1 reads SQVTM; CDR2 reads ANQGSEA. The CDR3 has 13 residues. The CDR3 loop reads CSGGQPNTGELFF. The CDR3 DNA reads TGCAGCGGGGGACAGCCGAACACCGGGGAGCTGTTTTTT.

The rearrangement links TRBV25-1 to TRBJ1-4, with D maybe TRBD1 (5 bases). The CDR3 is 14 amino acids. Trimming removed 8 bases at V and 5 bases at J, with 15 bases between. Germline CDR1 is MGHDK and CDR2 is SYGVNS. The DNA of the CDR3 is TGTGCCAGCTCGTGGGGGTGGGGGAATGAAAAACTGTTTTTT. Its protein product is CASSWGWGNEKLFF. Looking up the rest from reference TRBV25-1 and TRBJ1-4 gives the full variable domain: EADIYQTPRYLVIGTGKKITLECSQTMGHDKMYWYQQDPGMELHLIHYSYGVNSTEKGDLSSESTVSRIRTEHFPLTLESARPSHTSQYLCASSWGWGNEKLFFGSGTQLSVL.

This clonotype was observed a single time. The V call is TRBV12-3 or TRBV12-4, the J call TRBJ2-7, with TRBD2 identical over 9 bases. The CDR3 runs 16 residues. V shed 3 bases, J shed 3 bases, and the junction held 9 bases outside the gene matches. This CDR3 is CASSLGPGTSLYEQYF. For the CDR3, the DNA is TGTGCCAGCAGTTTGGGGCCGGGGACTAGCCTCTACGAGCAGTACTTC.

Comments on this clonotype: A much larger clone lies one base from this, so it may be a read error. No conserved phenylalanine or tryptophan ends this CDR3, so it is likely a read error. The V call is TRBV5-6, the J call TRBJ1-2; TRBD1 is a possible D gene (5 bases). This CDR3 has 14 residues. V lost 4 bases and J lost 8, with 18 bases in between. The V gene's germline CDR1 is SGHDT and CDR2 YYEEEE. CDR3 sequence: CASSRDAPNRGYTV. In DNA form, the CDR3 reads TGTGCCAGCAGCCGGGACGCTCCTAACCGCGGCTACACCGTC.

In its sample, this clonotype was seen many times. A much larger clone differs by one base, so this may be a read error. This chain connects TRBV18 to TRBJ2-5, with D possibly matching TRBD2 (5 bases). The CDR3 has 14 residues. V was clipped by 3 bases and J by 10 bases, with 18 bases between them. Germline lookup yields CDR1 KGHSH and CDR2 LQKENI. CDR3 residues: CASSPQAEASGQYF. The DNA of the CDR3 is TGTGCCAGCTCACCCCAAGCGGAGGCCTCTGGCCAGTACTTC.